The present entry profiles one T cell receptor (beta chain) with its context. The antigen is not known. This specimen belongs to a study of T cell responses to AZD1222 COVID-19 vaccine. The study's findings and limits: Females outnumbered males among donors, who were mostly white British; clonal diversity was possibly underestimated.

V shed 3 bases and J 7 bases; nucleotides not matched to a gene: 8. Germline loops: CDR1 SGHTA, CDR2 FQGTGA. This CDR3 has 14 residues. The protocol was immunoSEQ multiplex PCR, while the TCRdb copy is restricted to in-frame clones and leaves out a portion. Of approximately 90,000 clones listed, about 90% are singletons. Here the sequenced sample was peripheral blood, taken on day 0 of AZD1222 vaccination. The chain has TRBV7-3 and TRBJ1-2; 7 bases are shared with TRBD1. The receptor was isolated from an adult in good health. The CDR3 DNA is TGTGCCAGCAGCTTGGGTAATGACAGGGCTGGCTACACCTTC. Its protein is CASSLGNDRAGYTF.